The 28 T cell receptor beta chains presented below share a single source sample, sequenced in a study of shared clonotypes between healthy human individuals. Produced via immunoSEQ multiplex PCR; TCRdb's table is partial and in-frame only. The table lists about 1.5 million clones, 95% to 99% of them singletons. The specimen was naive CD4+ T cells sorted from blood. Specified subset: CD45RA+ positively selected. Receptor source: a man aged 25-40 years in good health.

The CDR3 region has the DNA TGTGCCTGGAGTCTCGGGACAGGCGGGGTCGGGGAGCTGTTTTTT. It encodes CAWSLGTGGVGELFF. The rearrangement uses TRBV30 and TRBJ2-2, with 8 positions matching TRBD1. The V gene's germline CDR1 is GTSNPN and CDR2 SVGIG (reference sequence). Trimming took 2 bases from V and 7 from J; bases not matched to a gene: 9. This CDR3 has 15 residues. Full variable domain (remainder filled in from reference TRBV30 and TRBJ2-2): SQTIHQWPATLVQPVGSPLSLECTVEGTSNPNLYWYRQAAGRGLQLLFYSVGIGQISSEVPQNLSASRPQDRQFILSSKKLLLSDSGFYLCAWSLGTGGVGELFFGEGSRLTVL.

The count of this clone is one. This chain joins TRBV7-8 and TRBJ2-2, with 7 bases that match TRBD2. The CDR3 loop spans 16 amino acids. Germline CDR1 SGHVS, CDR2 FQNEAQ. The junction had 8 bases not matched to a gene; V was cut back by 2 bases and J by 5 bases. CDR3 protein: CASSLSWGGRTGELFF. The DNA of the CDR3 is TGTGCCAGCAGCTTAAGTTGGGGCGGGAGAACCGGGGAGCTGTTTTTT.

V is TRBV5-6 and J is TRBJ2-7; 9 positions agree with TRBD2. Germline V gene data show CDR1 as SGHDT and CDR2 as YYEEEE. After removal of 4 bases from V and 3 bases from J, the junction contained 11 bases not matched to a gene. The CDR3 extends over 16 amino acids. CDR3 residues: CASSVTHSGSIYEQYF. As DNA, the CDR3 is TGTGCCAGCAGCGTTACTCATAGCGGGAGTATCTACGAGCAGTACTTC. Based on the CDR3 plus reference TRBV5-6 and TRBJ2-7, the full variable domain is DAGVTQSPTHLIKTRGQQVTLRCSPKSGHDTVSWYQQALGQGPQFIFQYYEEEERQRGNFPDRFSGHQFPNYSSELNVNALLLGDSALYLCASSVTHSGSIYEQYFGPGTRLTVT.

The chain is built from TRBV2 and TRBJ2-3; D remains unclear. Germline CDR1 SNHLY, CDR2 FYNNEI. There are 13 residues in the CDR3. V dropped 6 bases and J dropped 0 bases, with 7 bases sitting between them. Written as DNA, the CDR3 is TGTGCCAGCAGAACGGAGAGCACAGATACGCAGTATTTT. Translated: CASRTESTDTQYF.

The J gene is TRBJ2-1, the V gene TRBV28; 8 bases map to TRBD2. This CDR3 region has 14 residues. Germline V gene sequence: CDR1 MDHEN, CDR2 SYDVKM. With 7 bases clipped from V and 0 bases from J, the junction kept 2 bases outside the gene matches. Written as DNA, the CDR3 is TGTGCCAGCAAGAGCGGGAGCTCCTACAATGAGCAGTTCTTC. The encoded protein is CASKSGSSYNEQFF. Variable domain in full (rest from reference TRBV28 and TRBJ2-1): DVKVTQSSRYLVKRTGEKVFLECVQDMDHENMFWYRQDPGLGLRLIYFSYDVKMKEKGDIPEGYSVSREKKERFSLILESASTNQTSMYLCASKSGSSYNEQFFGPGTRLTVL.

The chain employs TRBV10-1 and TRBJ2-1; the D gene is possibly TRBD1 (6 bases). This CDR3 is 16 amino acids long. V was clipped by 4 bases and J by 7 bases, with 20 bases between them. The V gene's germline CDR1 is WNHNN and CDR2 SYGVQD (reference sequence). CDR3 DNA sequence: TGCGCCAGCAGTGGCCCCCGCGTGGGGGCCTCGAATGAGCAGTTCTTC. Translated, it gives CASSGPRVGASNEQFF.

This chain uses TRBV7-3 with TRBJ2-7; 10 positions agree with TRBD1. This CDR3 region has 16 residues. After removal of 5 bases from V and 6 bases from J, the junction contained 13 bases not matched to a gene. Germline CDR1 reads SGHTA; CDR2 reads FQGTGA. Written as DNA, the CDR3 is TGTGCCAGCAGCCCAGCCGTGGGACAGGGGTTAGGCGAGCAGTACTTC. Protein product: CASSPAVGQGLGEQYF.

The chain is built from TRBV4-3 and TRBJ2-1, with TRBD2 matching 11 bases. The CDR3 is made up of 13 amino acids. Germline CDR1 and CDR2: LGHNA and YSLEER. With V trimmed by 1 base and J by 12 bases, 2 bases remained unmatched. CDR3 sequence (DNA): TGCGCCAGCAGCCAAGGCCTAGCGGGAGGGCAGTTCTTC. Protein sequence: CASSQGLAGGQFF.

A remark on this clone: At the DNA level, this CDR3 is encoded by other sequences in the same sample as well. The chain links TRBV9 to TRBJ2-7; no definite D call. Germline V gene sequence: CDR1 SGDLS, CDR2 YYNGEE. V shed 0 bases and J shed 0 bases, with 7 bases lying between them. There are 14 residues in the CDR3. CDR3 amino acids: CASSVGVASYEQYF. CDR3 DNA sequence: TGTGCCAGCAGCGTAGGGGTAGCCTCCTACGAGCAGTACTTC.

The V call is TRBV6-6, the J call TRBJ2-7; D not certain. The germline V gene has CDR1 MNHNY and CDR2 SVGAGI (reference sequence). Between the trimmed V and J ends, which lost 2 bases and 3 bases, there was a span of 5 bases. The CDR3 is 12 amino acids. The CDR3 here is CASSYRDYEQYF. The CDR3 nucleotides are TGTGCCAGCAGTTACAGGGACTACGAGCAGTACTTC.

The V gene is TRBV6-1, the J gene TRBJ2-7; 10 bases map to TRBD2. Germline V gene sequence: CDR1 MNHNS, CDR2 SASEGT. CDR3 length: 14 amino acids. V lost 4 bases and J lost 2; bases outside the gene matches: 2. The CDR3 here is CASSGAGGPYEQYF. CDR3 DNA sequence: TGTGCCAGCAGTGGAGCGGGAGGGCCCTACGAGCAGTACTTC.

The J gene is TRBJ2-3, the V gene TRBV10-3; a weak D match, TRBD2 (5 bases). Germline assignment: CDR1 ENHRY and CDR2 SYGVKD. The CDR3 extends over 15 amino acids. Trimming cost V 10 bases and J 3 bases, with 20 bases left between them. This CDR3 reads CATRSSVDSTDTQYF. CDR3 DNA sequence: TGTGCCACCCGATCCAGTGTGGACTCGACAGATACGCAGTATTTT.

Of note for this clone: Other DNA sequences in the same sample also yield this CDR3. The rearrangement uses TRBV5-1 and TRBJ2-1; D is unresolved. The length of the CDR3 is 15 residues. V was clipped by 1 base and J by 4 bases, with 12 bases between them. Germline V CDR1 and CDR2: SGHRS, YFSETQ. This CDR3 is CASSLSSPTYNEQFF. DNA of the CDR3: TGCGCCAGCAGCTTGAGTTCTCCGACGTACAATGAGCAGTTCTTC.

This rearrangement joins TRBV2 to TRBJ1-4; TRBD1 aligns across 11 bases. Germline trimming cut 6 bases from V and 5 bases from J; bases unmatched to any gene: 2. The CDR3 is 14 amino acids. CDR1 SNHLY and CDR2 FYNNEI come from the germline V gene. The CDR3 sequence is CASRRDRGNEKLFF. The CDR3 DNA follows: TGTGCCAGCAGAAGGGACAGGGGGAATGAAAAACTGTTTTTT.

The chain links TRBV28 to TRBJ1-2, with a possible D match to TRBD1 (5 bases). V was clipped by 3 bases and J by 6 bases, with 8 bases between them. Looked up from germline, CDR1 is MDHEN and CDR2 is SYDVKM. The CDR3 loop spans 12 amino acids. The CDR3 DNA follows: TGTGCCAGCAGTTTTGCGGGGGATGGCTACACCTTC. Translation: CASSFAGDGYTF.

V is TRBV10-2 and J is TRBJ2-1; 9 bases match TRBD2. The CDR3 is 14 amino acids. V gave up 4 bases and J gave up 9 bases; unmatched junction bases: 7. CDR1 and CDR2 from the germline V gene are WSHSY and SAAADI. CDR3 sequence (DNA): TGCGCCAGCAGTGTTTTAGCGGGAGAAGCTGAGCAGTTCTTC. Translated, it gives CASSVLAGEAEQFF.

In its sample, this clone was seen once. The chain joins TRBV18 to TRBJ2-3; D is possibly TRBD2 (6 bases). The CDR3 sequence is 16 residues long. Per the germline V gene, CDR1 is KGHSH and CDR2 is LQKENI. V was cut by 1 base and J by 3 bases, with 14 bases left in between. In DNA, the CDR3 is TGTGCCAGCTCACCACGGAGGGCAGGGCCGACAGATACGCAGTATTTT. Translated, it gives CASSPRRAGPTDTQYF. Full variable domain (rest looked up from reference TRBV18 and TRBJ2-3): NAGVMQNPRHLVRRRGQEARLRCSPMKGHSHVYWYRQLPEEGLKFMVYLQKENIIDESGMPKERFSAEFPKEGPSILRIQQVVRGDSAAYFCASSPRRAGPTDTQYFGPGTRLTVL.

The chain has TRBV6-1 and TRBJ2-7; 7 bases fit TRBD2. With 4 bases clipped from V and 5 bases from J, the junction kept 8 bases outside the gene matches. Germline V lookup: CDR1 MNHNS, CDR2 SASEGT. CDR3 length: 14 amino acids. CDR3: CASSGGGKADEQYF. CDR3 bases: TGTGCCAGCAGTGGGGGGGGGAAAGCGGACGAGCAGTACTTC.

V gene TRBV5-1 combines with J gene TRBJ2-7, with D maybe TRBD1 (6 bases). Trimming shortened V by 5 bases and J by 6 bases, and 18 bases separated the two germline ends. CDR1 is SGHRS, CDR2 YFSETQ, per germline. There are 14 residues in the CDR3. The CDR3 loop reads CASSPGPPTGEQYF. The DNA of the CDR3 is TGCGCCAGCAGTCCCGGGCCCCCGACAGGCGAGCAGTACTTC.

The V call is TRBV4-1, the J call TRBJ2-5; 15 bases align to TRBD2. The germline CDR1 and CDR2 sequences are MGHRA and YSYEKL. J gave up 5 bases and V 0 bases, and 4 bases lay outside the gene matches. The CDR3 sequence is 17 residues long. This chain's CDR3 is CASSQERTSGRDETQYF. DNA for the CDR3: TGCGCCAGCAGCCAAGAGAGGACTAGCGGGAGGGACGAGACCCAGTACTTC.

The chain joins TRBV11-3 to TRBJ1-1; no definite D call. Germline V gives CDR1 SGHNT, CDR2 YENEEA. The V end was cut by 1 base, the J end by 7 bases, with 10 bases between. The CDR3 covers 13 residues. The CDR3 here is CASSLVRGGEAFF. CDR3 nucleotides: TGTGCCAGCAGCTTAGTGAGAGGTGGTGAAGCTTTCTTT.

This sequence joins TRBV11-2 and TRBJ1-2; D perhaps matches TRBD1 (5 bases). V was cut by 2 bases and J by 6 bases, with 10 bases left in between. The CDR3 spans 13 residues. From germline, CDR1 is SGHAT and CDR2 FQNNGV. As DNA, the CDR3 is TGTGCCAGCAGCTTATGGCAGGGTGATGGCTACACCTTC. This codes for CASSLWQGDGYTF.

This clone was seen a single time. The V and J genes are TRBV28 and TRBJ1-2, with TRBD1 matching over 8 bases. Germline V gene data show CDR1 as MDHEN and CDR2 as SYDVKM. V dropped 7 bases and J dropped 4; count of bases not matched to a gene: 11. This CDR3 is 15 amino acids long. The CDR3 DNA follows: TGTGCCAGCATAACAGGGGGAGGGAGAGCCTATGGCTACACCTTC. Protein sequence: CASITGGGRAYGYTF.

V and J are TRBV7-3 and TRBJ2-1, with D possibly being TRBD2 (6 bases). The V gene's germline CDR1 is SGHTA and CDR2 FQGTGA. The CDR3 is 15 residues long. V was trimmed by 1 base and J by 5 bases, leaving 12 bases between them. The CDR3 bases are TGTGCCAGCAGCTTAAGTGGTAGCGGAAACAATGAGCAGTTCTTC. This translates into CASSLSGSGNNEQFF.

The chain recombines TRBV6-5 with TRBJ2-3; D is unresolved. This CDR3 has 15 amino acids. Trimming removed 0 bases at V and 4 bases at J, with 11 bases between. Germline CDR1 reads MNHEY; CDR2 reads SVGAGI. Here the CDR3 reads CASSYSGAPADTQYF. In DNA form, the CDR3 reads TGTGCCAGCAGTTACTCAGGTGCGCCGGCAGATACGCAGTATTTT.

The chain combines TRBV7-2 with TRBJ2-1; 12 bases agree with TRBD2. The CDR3 loop spans 19 amino acids. Looked up from germline, CDR1 is SGHTA and CDR2 is FQGNSA. V lost 0 bases to trimming and J lost 5 bases; unmatched junction nucleotides: 11. As DNA, the CDR3 is TGTGCCAGCAGCTTAGCAGGGACTAGCGGGTTCCCTCGGGACAATGAGCAGTTCTTC. Protein: CASSLAGTSGFPRDNEQFF.

V usage is TRBV5-4 and J usage is TRBJ1-2; D possibly corresponds to TRBD1 (5 bases). The CDR3 totals 14 residues. Trimming stripped 1 base from V and 8 bases from J, with 15 bases between. Germline-derived CDR1 and CDR2 are SGHNT and YYREEE (reference sequence). For the CDR3, the DNA is TGTGCCAGCAGCTTGTTGGGACCCGCCTACGGCTACACCTTC. Residues: CASSLLGPAYGYTF.

The chain links TRBV15 to TRBJ1-5, with D possibly matching TRBD1 (5 bases). CDR1 and CDR2 (germline): LNHNV, YYDKDF (reference sequence). The CDR3 is made up of 16 amino acids. V lost 4 bases and J lost 4, with 17 bases in between. CDR3 nucleotides: TGTGCCACCAGCACCAGCGTAGGGGTACGAAATCAGCCCCAGCATTTT. Translated, it gives CATSTSVGVRNQPQHF.